The 23 T cell receptor beta chains listed next were all sequenced from one sample in a study of early T cells in non-severe SARS-CoV-2 infection. TCRdb used MiXCR to reprocess the 5' RACE reads, holding one entry per CDR3 protein. This table holds approximately 83,000 distinct CDR3 sequences, 14% found once. The sequenced sample consisted of whole blood. The source is an adult who was a healthcare worker with PCR-confirmed SARS-CoV-2 infection or an uninfected control (not recorded which).

This clonotype came up many times. In nucleotides, the CDR3 is TGTGCCAGCCGGACAGAAGCCATGAACACTGAAGCTTTCTTT. This encodes CASRTEAMNTEAFF. The chain couples TRBV6-4 to TRBJ1-1, with D tentatively TRBD1 (6 bases). This CDR3 is built from 14 residues. V lost 8 bases and J 0 bases, leaving 13 bases between the germline ends. Germline V gene lookup returns CDR1 MRHNA and CDR2 SNTAGT.

This chain joins TRBV29-1 and TRBJ1-1; a weak D match, TRBD1 (5 bases). CDR1 is SQVTM, CDR2 ANQGSEA, per germline. CDR3 length equals 13 residues. Trimming stripped 4 bases from V and 3 bases from J, with 12 bases between. The CDR3 region has the DNA TGCAGCGTTGGTCCCAGGGTGGACACTGAAGCTTTCTTT. This translates into CSVGPRVDTEAFF.

A few counts support this clonotype. This rearrangement joins TRBV3-1 to TRBJ2-5, with a weak D call TRBD2 (5 bases). Germline assignment: CDR1 LGHDT and CDR2 YNNKEL (reference sequence). With 4 bases removed from V and 2 bases from J, the gap between germline ends came to 14 bases. The CDR3 consists of 15 residues. The CDR3: CASSRRTALQETQYF. CDR3 DNA sequence: TGTGCCAGCAGCCGGAGGACGGCCCTACAAGAGACCCAGTACTTC.

Comments on this clonotype: The junction does not match germline at one end; this may be a read error. This chain joins TRBV4-1 and TRBJ1-1, with 8 bases matching TRBD1. CDR3 size: 14 residues. CDR1 is MGHRA and CDR2 is YSYEKL in the germline V gene. CDR3 sequence reads: CASSQGQGGSEAFF. The CDR3 region has the DNA TGCGCCAGCAGTCAAGGACAGGGAGGTTCTGAAGCTTTCTTT.

This clonotype was counted at least ten times. The CDR3 DNA reads as TGCAGCGTTGGGGCACAGGGAGATTCTGAAGCTTTCTTT. This gives the protein CSVGAQGDSEAFF. This rearrangement joins TRBV29-1 to TRBJ1-1, with D possibly matching TRBD1 (6 bases). V was pared by 4 bases and J by 6 bases, with 15 bases between. Germline V gene lookup returns CDR1 SQVTM and CDR2 ANQGSEA. This CDR3 spans 13 amino acids.

In its sample, this clonotype was seen a few times. This sequence joins TRBV7-3 and TRBJ2-1; 7 bases agree with TRBD2. Germline V gene lookup returns CDR1 SGHTA and CDR2 FQGTGA. Trimming took 2 bases from V and 5 from J; bases not matched to a gene: 3. The CDR3 loop spans 14 amino acids. CDR3 sequence (DNA): TGTGCCAGCAGCTTAGCGGGGACTAACAATGAGCAGTTCTTC. Amino acids: CASSLAGTNNEQFF.

This chain joins TRBV28 and TRBJ1-5, with no clear D. V was shortened by 3 bases and J by 9 bases, with 3 bases between the two germline ends. CDR1 MDHEN and CDR2 SYDVKM come from the germline V gene. CDR3 length: 10 residues. The chain's CDR3 is CASSLSPQHF. In DNA form, the CDR3 reads TGTGCCAGCAGTTTGTCGCCCCAGCATTTT.

This clonotype was detected a few times. The gene calls are TRBV9 and TRBJ1-6, with TRBD1 as a possible D gene (5 bases). V was pared by 2 bases and J by 6 bases, with 9 bases between. In germline, CDR1 is SGDLS, CDR2 YYNGEE. This CDR3 has 14 amino acids. The CDR3 DNA reads TGTGCCAGCAGCGTGGGGGAAAGTAATTCACCCCTCCACTTT. Translating gives CASSVGESNSPLHF.

In its sample, this clonotype was seen a few times. The rearrangement joins TRBV6-2 or TRBV6-3 to TRBJ1-1; D not resolved. The germline V gene has CDR1 MNHEY and CDR2 SVGEGT. This CDR3 has 16 residues. Trimming stripped 3 bases from V and 4 bases from J, with 18 bases between. DNA of the CDR3: TGTGCCAGCAGTTATCTTCCGTTTTCCCCGAGCACTGAAGCTTTCTTT. It yields the protein CASSYLPFSPSTEAFF.

This clonotype was counted only a few times. The V gene is TRBV23-1, the J gene TRBJ2-7; 7 nucleotides line up with TRBD1. TRBV23-1 is an open reading frame whose function is uncertain. The CDR3 loop spans 17 amino acids. V lost 4 bases, J lost 1 base, and 13 bases stayed unmatched. CDR3 coding DNA: TGCGCCAGCAGTCCCCACCCCGACAGGGATTCTTCCTACGAGCAGTACTTC. Its translation: CASSPHPDRDSSYEQYF.

This clonotype was detected ten times or more. This chain joins TRBV6-5 and TRBJ1-6, with unresolved D. CDR3 length: 15 residues. Germline lookup yields CDR1 MNHEY and CDR2 SVGAGI. V lost 0 bases to trimming and J lost 9 bases, with 12 bases between them. The CDR3 here is CASSYSAAIISPLHF. CDR3 sequence (DNA): TGTGCCAGCAGTTACTCAGCAGCGATAATTTCACCCCTCCACTTT.

The chain carries TRBV5-6 and TRBJ1-5; D call uncertain. Per germline, CDR1 SGHDT and CDR2 YYEEEE. The CDR3 loop spans 14 amino acids. V gave up 1 base and J gave up 1 base, with 6 bases separating them. CDR3 amino acids: CASSLYRSNQPQHF. The CDR3, as DNA: TGTGCCAGCAGCTTGTACCGCAGCAATCAGCCCCAGCATTTT.

The chain uses TRBV6-2 or TRBV6-3 and TRBJ1-1; D call uncertain. Germline CDR1 is MNHEY and CDR2 is SVGEGT. This CDR3 region has 16 residues. With 2 bases removed from V and 0 bases from J, the gap between germline ends came to 13 bases. The CDR3 DNA reads TGTGCCAGCAGTTACATTGCGTTTGGGATGAACACTGAAGCTTTCTTT. Translated: CASSYIAFGMNTEAFF.

The chain uses TRBV25-1 and TRBJ2-1; 13 bases are shared with TRBD2. In germline, CDR1 is MGHDK, CDR2 SYGVNS. J gave up 7 bases and V 9 bases, and 12 bases lay outside the gene matches. The CDR3 extends over 16 amino acids. The CDR3 nucleotides are TGTGCCAGTACATCCAGGACTAGCGGGGGTTGGAATGAGCAGTTCTTC. Translating gives CASTSRTSGGWNEQFF.

This clonotype has a handful of counts. The chain is built from TRBV7-2 and TRBJ2-2, with D tentatively TRBD1 or TRBD2 (6 bases each). Trimming took 5 bases from V and 3 from J, leaving 13 bases between them. CDR1 and CDR2 (germline): SGHTA, FQGNSA. The CDR3 is 15 residues long. Written as DNA, the CDR3 is TGTGCCAGCAGCGTAAGGGGGAGGTACACCGGGGAGCTGTTTTTT. Translated: CASSVRGRYTGELFF.

Only a few counts were recorded for this clonotype. This rearrangement joins TRBV28 to TRBJ1-1, with 9 positions matching TRBD1. J gave up 8 bases and V 6 bases, and 7 bases lay outside the gene matches. The germline V gene encodes CDR1 MDHEN and CDR2 SYDVKM. The CDR3 totals 13 residues. Here the CDR3 DNA reads TGTGCCAGCAGACTTGGACAGGGGTTGGAAGCTTTCTTT. The encoded protein is CASRLGQGLEAFF.

The CDR3 nucleotides are TGCAGCGGAAGGGACGGGAACACTGAAGCTTTCTTT. Protein: CSGRDGNTEAFF. The V call is TRBV29-1, the J call TRBJ1-1; weak D call: TRBD1 (5 bases). Germline V lookup: CDR1 SQVTM, CDR2 ANQGSEA. This CDR3 spans 12 amino acids. Trimming took off 7 bases at V and 1 base at J, with 10 bases between the two ends.

The rearrangement joins TRBV18 to TRBJ2-5, with D possibly TRBD1 on 5 matching bases. In germline, CDR1 is KGHSH, CDR2 LQKENI. The length of the CDR3 is 13 residues. Trimming pared 3 bases from V and 5 bases from J, leaving 10 bases between. The CDR3, as DNA: TGTGCCAGCTCACCGGGCAGGGTCGAGACCCAGTACTTC. It codes for CASSPGRVETQYF.

This clonotype was recorded at least ten times. The chain recombines TRBV11-2 with TRBJ1-5, with D unresolved. Trimming removed 0 bases at V and 7 bases at J, with 7 bases between. This CDR3 contains 13 residues. CDR1 is SGHAT, CDR2 FQNNGV, per germline. The CDR3: CASSLDQRQPQHF. CDR3 nucleotides: TGTGCCAGCAGCTTAGATCAGCGACAGCCCCAGCATTTT.

This chain joins TRBV12-3 or TRBV12-4 and TRBJ1-6, with TRBD1 as a possible D gene (6 bases). The CDR3 is made up of 15 amino acids. Trimming stripped 9 bases from V and 10 bases from J, with 22 bases between. CDR3 nucleotides: TGTGCCAGTCATTTCGGGACACCCGGAGGATCACCCCTCCACTTT. Translation: CASHFGTPGGSPLHF.

This clonotype was observed many times. The V gene is TRBV27, the J gene TRBJ1-1; D call uncertain. The CDR3 covers 13 residues. CDR1 is MNHEY and CDR2 is SMNVEV in the germline V gene (reference sequence). V lost 5 bases, J lost 7 bases, and 14 bases lay in between. CDR3 sequence: CASSPRAGYEAFF. In nucleotides, the CDR3 is TGTGCCAGCAGTCCACGGGCAGGTTATGAAGCTTTCTTT.

This clonotype was detected a few times. The CDR3 loop is CASSLAGEGRETQYF. The DNA of the CDR3 is TGTGCCAGCAGCTTGGCAGGGGAGGGGAGGGAGACCCAGTACTTC. This rearrangement joins TRBV7-2 to TRBJ2-5; TRBD2 might be the D (7 bases). Germline CDR1 is SGHTA and CDR2 is FQGNSA. The CDR3 covers 15 residues. V shed 3 bases and J shed 5 bases, with 16 bases lying between them.

V gene TRBV18 combines with J gene TRBJ1-3, with no clear D. Looked up from germline, CDR1 is KGHSH and CDR2 is LQKENI. V was shortened by 2 bases and J by 8 bases, with 19 bases between the two germline ends. This CDR3 is built from 16 residues. As DNA, the CDR3 is TGTGCCAGCTCACCAGCCAGACATTATCAGATGGACACCATATATTTT. Translating it yields CASSPARHYQMDTIYF.